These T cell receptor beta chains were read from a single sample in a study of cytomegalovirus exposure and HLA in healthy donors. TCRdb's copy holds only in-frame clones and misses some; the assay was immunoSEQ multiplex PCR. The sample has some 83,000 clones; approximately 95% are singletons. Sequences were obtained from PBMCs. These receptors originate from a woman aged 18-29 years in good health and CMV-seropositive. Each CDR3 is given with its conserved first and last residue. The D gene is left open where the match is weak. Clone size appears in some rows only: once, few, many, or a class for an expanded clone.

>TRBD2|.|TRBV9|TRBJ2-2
TGTGCCAGCAGCGTAGGGAGCGGGAGGGGGACCGGGGAGCTGTTTTTT
CASSVGSGRGTGELFF
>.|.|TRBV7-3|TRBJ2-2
TGTGCCAGCAGCTCCACCTACAGTGGAGGGGAGCTGTTTTTT
CASSSTYSGGELFF
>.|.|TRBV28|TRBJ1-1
TGTGCCAGCACCCTGGGGGGGAAGAACACTGAAGCTTTCTTT
CASTLGGKNTEAFF
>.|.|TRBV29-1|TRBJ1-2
TGCAGCGTCGGGGAGGAGTACTATGGCTACACCTTC
CSVGEEYYGYTF
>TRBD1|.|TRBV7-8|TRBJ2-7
TGTGCCAGCAGCGCACAGGACAGGGGGCCTGAGTACTTC
CASSAQDRGPEYF
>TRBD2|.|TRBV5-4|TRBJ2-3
TGTGCCAGCAGCACAGGATCCGCGGGGGGAGGCACAGATACGCAGTATTTT
CASSTGSAGGGTDTQYF
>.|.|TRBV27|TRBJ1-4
TGTGCCAGCAGTTTATACAGGCCCAACTTTGGTGAAAAACTGTTTTTT
CASSLYRPNFGEKLFF
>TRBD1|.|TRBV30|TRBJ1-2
TGTGCCTGGAGCGTGACAGGGTATGGCTACACCTTC
CAWSVTGYGYTF
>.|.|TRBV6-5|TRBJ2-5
TGTGCCAGCAGTTCAAGTGAGGAGACCCAGTACTTC
CASSSSEETQYF
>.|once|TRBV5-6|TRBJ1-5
TGTGCCAGCAGCTTGTGGGCCGAACCTTTTAGCAATCAGCCCCAGCATTTT
CASSLWAEPFSNQPQHF
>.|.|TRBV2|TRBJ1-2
TGTGCCAGTGCCCCCGCAGGGTTGACTGATGGCTACACCTTC
CASAPAGLTDGYTF
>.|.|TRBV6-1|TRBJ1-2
TGTGCCAGCAGACCGACGACAGAAAACTTCTATGGCTACACCTTC
CASRPTTENFYGYTF
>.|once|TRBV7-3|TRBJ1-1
TGTGCCAGCAGCCCTGGACATTCGAACACTGAAGCTTTCTTT
CASSPGHSNTEAFF
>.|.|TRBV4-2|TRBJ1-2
TGTGCCAGCAGCGTCGCGGGGAGTGGCTACACCTTC
CASSVAGSGYTF
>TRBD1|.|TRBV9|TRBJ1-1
TGTGCCAGCAGCGTTGGCTGGACAGGTCTGAACACTGAAGCTTTCTTT
CASSVGWTGLNTEAFF
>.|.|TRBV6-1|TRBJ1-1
TGTGCCTCCCAAACGAGCCTGAACACTGAAGCTTTCTTT
CASQTSLNTEAFF
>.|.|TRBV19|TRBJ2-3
TGTGCCAGTAGGGGTCCCGGGAGCATCACAGATACGCAGTATTTT
CASRGPGSITDTQYF
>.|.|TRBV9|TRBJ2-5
TGTGCCAGCAGCGTAGCAGGTGGCCGGATGGAGACCCAGTACTTC
CASSVAGGRMETQYF
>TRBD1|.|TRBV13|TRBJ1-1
TGTGCCAGCAGCTTCGGACAGGGGGCGACTGAAGCTTTCTTT
CASSFGQGATEAFF
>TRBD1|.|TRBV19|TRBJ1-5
TGTGCCAGCCAAACAGGGGCGGTGGATCAGCCCCAGCATTTT
CASQTGAVDQPQHF
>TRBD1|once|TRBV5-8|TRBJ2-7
TGTGCCAGCAGCTTGTTAGGACAGGGACTCTACGAGCAGTACTTC
CASSLLGQGLYEQYF
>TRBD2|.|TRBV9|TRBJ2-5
TGTGCCAGCAGCACCCACCCCCTAGCGGCCCAAGAGACCCAGTACTTC
CASSTHPLAAQETQYF
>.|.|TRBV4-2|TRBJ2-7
TGTGCCAGCAGCCAAGAGTATTCAGGAACCTACGAGCAGTACTTC
CASSQEYSGTYEQYF
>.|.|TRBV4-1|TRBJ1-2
TGCGCCAGCAGCCAAGATGGTAGTACAGGGCATAACTATGGCTACACCTTC
CASSQDGSTGHNYGYTF
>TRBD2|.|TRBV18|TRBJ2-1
TGTGCCAGCTCACCACCGTCTAGCGGGGGGATGGACAATGAGCAGTTCTTC
CASSPPSSGGMDNEQFF
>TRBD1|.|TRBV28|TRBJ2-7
TGTGCCAGCAGTTCCCTGGACAGGCCTCAAGGCGAGCAGTACTTC
CASSSLDRPQGEQYF
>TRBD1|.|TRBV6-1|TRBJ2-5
TGTGCCAGCACCTCAGACAGGGGGCAACAGTACTTC
CASTSDRGQQYF
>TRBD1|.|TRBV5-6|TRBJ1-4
TGTGCCAGCAGCTCCCCCCCAGGGGGCAGCAGTGAAAAACTGTTTTTT
CASSSPPGGSSEKLFF
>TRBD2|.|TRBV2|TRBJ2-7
TGTGCCAGCAGTATGAGACTAGCGGGAGACGAGCAGTACTTC
CASSMRLAGDEQYF
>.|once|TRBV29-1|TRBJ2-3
TGCAGCGTTGACCCGAGTCGAGGAGATACGCAGTATTTT
CSVDPSRGDTQYF
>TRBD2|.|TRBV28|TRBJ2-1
TGTGCCAGCAGCCCTGGGGGGGACCCCTACAATGAGCAGTTCTTC
CASSPGGDPYNEQFF
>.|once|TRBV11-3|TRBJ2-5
TGTGCCAGCAGCTTAGTGCTACGGGAGGAGACCCAGTACTTC
CASSLVLREETQYF
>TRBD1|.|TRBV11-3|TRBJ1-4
TGTGCCAGCAGCGGGACAGAAGGGGAGGATGAAAAACTGTTTTTT
CASSGTEGEDEKLFF
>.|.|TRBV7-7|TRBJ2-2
TGTGCCAGCAGCTTAGATTTGAGGACAGCCAACACCGGGGAGCTGTTTTTT
CASSLDLRTANTGELFF
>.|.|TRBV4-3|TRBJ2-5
TGCGCCAGCAGCCTGGGAGCCCAAGAGACCCAGTACTTC
CASSLGAQETQYF
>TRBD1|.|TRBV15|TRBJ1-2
TGTGCCACCAGGTTGGACAGGGTCGGCTATGGCTACACCTTC
CATRLDRVGYGYTF
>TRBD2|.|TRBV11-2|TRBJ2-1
TGTGCCAGCAGCCCGTGGACTAGCGGGGAAATAGTGTTCTTC
CASSPWTSGEIVFF
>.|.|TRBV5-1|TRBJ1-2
TGCGCCAGCAGCCACAACCCAGAGGGCAAAACTAACTATGGCTACACCTTC
CASSHNPEGKTNYGYTF
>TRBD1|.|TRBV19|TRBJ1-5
TGTGCCAGTAGTATAGATCCGGGGAGACAGGGTGGCAATCAGCCCCAGCATTTT
CASSIDPGRQGGNQPQHF
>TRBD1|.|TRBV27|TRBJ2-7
TGTGCCAGCAGTCCCCGACAGGGGACCTACGAGCAGTACTTC
CASSPRQGTYEQYF
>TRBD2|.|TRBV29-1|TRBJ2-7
TGCAGCGTTGAAGGACTAGCGGGAGGGCCACTAGGTTACGAGCAGTACTTC
CSVEGLAGGPLGYEQYF
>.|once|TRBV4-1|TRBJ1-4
TGCGCCAGCAGCCAAGGGCACGGGACAACTAATGAAAAACTGTTTTTT
CASSQGHGTTNEKLFF
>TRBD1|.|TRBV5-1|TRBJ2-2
TGCGCCAGCAGCCCCGGGACAGGGGTGTTGAGTGCCGGGGAGCTGTTTTTT
CASSPGTGVLSAGELFF
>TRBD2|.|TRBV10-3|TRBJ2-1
TGTGCCATCAGTGCCGGACTAGCGGGACAACTCTGGGATGAGCAGTTCTTC
CAISAGLAGQLWDEQFF
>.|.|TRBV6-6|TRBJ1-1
TGTGCCAGCAGTTACGCGAGGGGGGGGAACACTGAAGCTTTCTTT
CASSYARGGNTEAFF
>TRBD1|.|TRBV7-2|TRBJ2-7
TGTGCCAGCAGCCAACAGGGGGGTATGACCTACGAGCAGTACTTC
CASSQQGGMTYEQYF
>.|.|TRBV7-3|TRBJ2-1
TGTGCCAGCAGCTCTTACTCGAATGAGCAGTTCTTC
CASSSYSNEQFF
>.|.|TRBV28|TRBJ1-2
TGTGCCAGCAGTTTGACTGACTGGGGCTACACCTTC
CASSLTDWGYTF